The entry below describes one T cell receptor (beta chain). Other DNA sequences in this sample translate to the same CDR3. This sample was taken from a study of blood T cell repertoires in COVID-19. Study at large: From the United States, Italy and Spain came samples of acute and convalescent COVID-19. In each case, the material was cDNA or gDNA derived from T cells, B-cell-depleted T cells, or PBMCs.

Germline CDR1 reads SGHNT; CDR2 reads YYREEE (reference sequence). V lost 3 bases, J lost 2 bases, and 5 bases stayed unmatched. The CDR3 length is 14 residues. As originally analysed: Amplified reference gene primers provided the basis for estimating nucleated cell counts. Clones were sequenced by immunoSEQ multiplex PCR, and TCRdb holds only the in-frame ones, with some missing. Clone size and the V and J calls come from that table; the DNA yielded D and trimming. Of more than 200,000 clones listed, less than 90% are singletons. Sample: peripheral blood. The receptor was isolated from a middle-aged man with acute or convalescent COVID-19. This chain joins TRBV5-4 and TRBJ2-7; 7 bases fit TRBD1. The CDR3: CASSSRDSPYEQYF. The CDR3 nucleotides read TGTGCCAGCAGCTCCCGGGACAGTCCCTACGAGCAGTACTTC.